Listed below are T cell receptor beta chains from one sample, sequenced in a study of T cell responses to AZD1222 COVID-19 vaccine. Assay: immunoSEQ multiplex PCR; the TCRdb copy retains only in-frame clones and omits some. Among roughly 75,000 clones listed, about nine tenths were seen once. The source was peripheral blood, collected 28 days after the second AZD1222 dose. The receptors were gathered from an adult who received the AZD1222 COVID-19 vaccine. Both conserved end residues are trimmed from each CDR3. A D gene is named only where the DNA matches it firmly.

j_call d_call v_call cdr3_aa
TRBJ1-5 . TRBV6-1 ASSEGPQH
TRBJ2-5 . TRBV4-1 ASSQASGEVQETQY
TRBJ1-5 TRBD1 TRBV2 ASSGTGGNQPQH
TRBJ2-1 TRBD1 TRBV7-2 ASKGGAWSEQF
TRBJ1-2 TRBD1 TRBV28 ASSSRDRGYGYT
TRBJ1-3 . TRBV7-9 ASSLKEFDTIY
TRBJ1-1 . TRBV7-9 ASSPGVPRTEAF
TRBJ1-4 . TRBV30 AWSPRRGGTEKLF
TRBJ1-6 TRBD1 TRBV27 ASSRQGQSSPLH
TRBJ1-5 . TRBV7-9 ASSLDRGYSNQPQH
TRBJ1-5 . TRBV7-9 ASSLGGYSNQPQH
TRBJ2-2 . TRBV25-1 ASSEYGRRPGELF
TRBJ1-1 TRBD1 TRBV11-1 ASSLRTGYDVTEAF
TRBJ2-3 . TRBV4-2 ASSLTGSTDTQY
TRBJ2-7 TRBD2 TRBV7-8 ASSLEAGTEQY
TRBJ1-1 TRBD1 TRBV14 ASSQGLQGSRTEAF
TRBJ2-4 TRBD1 TRBV11-2 ASSYQGAENIQY
TRBJ2-3 . TRBV6-5 ASSLFTDTQY
TRBJ1-6 . TRBV19 ASSIFIRQNSPLH
TRBJ2-7 . TRBV27 ASSEGRDYEQY
TRBJ1-2 TRBD1 TRBV5-1 ASSRKGQGDYGYT
TRBJ2-1 . TRBV11-2 ASSLGSAGRASYNEQF
TRBJ2-7 TRBD2 TRBV18 ASSPVVAGGYYEQY
TRBJ2-3 TRBD2 TRBV6-5 ASSSLAVSSTDTQY